One and the same sample provided the 26 T cell receptor beta chains below, sequenced in a study of cytomegalovirus exposure and HLA in healthy donors. This PCR relied on a set of 60 Vbeta primers and 13 Jbeta primers. The data were produced by immunoSEQ multiplex PCR, yet TCRdb's version contains in-frame clones alone and is incomplete. Here the sample table reports about 170,000 clones. The sequencing input was PBMCs. All receptors derive from a woman under 30 in good health and CMV-seropositive.

This chain links TRBV19 with TRBJ2-7; TRBD2 agrees at 9 bases. Losses at the gene ends were 5 bases for V and 3 bases for J; bases not matched to a gene: 8. Germline CDR1 LNHDA, CDR2 SQIVND (reference sequence). The CDR3 is 15 residues long. The CDR3 DNA is TGTGCCAGTAGTCGCCGGGCTAGCGGGAACTACGAGCAGTACTTC. It translates to CASSRRASGNYEQYF.

The chain combines TRBV7-2 with TRBJ2-3; D gene unclear. The CDR3 is 14 residues long. Germline loops: CDR1 SGHTA, CDR2 FQGNSA. Trimming removed 2 bases from V and 4 bases from J, with 10 bases in between. This chain's CDR3 is CASSLSRNSDTQYF. In DNA, the CDR3 is TGTGCCAGCAGCTTATCCAGGAATTCAGATACGCAGTATTTT.

The chain combines TRBV7-2 with TRBJ2-1, with 7 bases matching TRBD2. The trim removed 5 bases at V and 2 bases at J, leaving 6 bases unmatched. The CDR3 covers 15 residues. CDR1 is SGHTA and CDR2 is FQGNSA in the germline V gene. DNA for the CDR3: TGTGCCAGCAGCCAGCGCGGACTAGCCTACAATGAGCAGTTCTTC. This encodes CASSQRGLAYNEQFF. Together with reference TRBV7-2 and TRBJ2-1, the CDR3 gives the full variable domain: GAGVSQSPSNKVTEKGKDVELRCDPISGHTALYWYRQSLGQGLEFLIYFQGNSAPDKSGLPSDRFSAERTGGSVSTLTIQRTQQEDSAVYLCASSQRGLAYNEQFFGPGTRLTVL.

This chain joins TRBV5-1 and TRBJ1-2; D perhaps matches TRBD1 (6 bases). CDR1 and CDR2 (germline): SGHRS, YFSETQ. The CDR3 runs to 15 residues. V gave up 4 bases and J gave up 2 bases, with 15 bases separating them. The CDR3 sequence: CASSKDRLANYGYTF. CDR3 coding DNA: TGCGCCAGCAGCAAAGACAGGCTGGCGAACTATGGCTACACCTTC.

The chain employs TRBV15 and TRBJ2-1, with D possibly TRBD2 on 6 matching bases. This CDR3 region has 13 residues. V was pared by 5 bases and J by 5 bases, with 10 bases between. Germline V gives CDR1 LNHNV, CDR2 YYDKDF (reference sequence). The CDR3 sequence is CATSPGAHNEQFF. DNA of the CDR3: TGTGCCACCAGCCCGGGAGCCCACAATGAGCAGTTCTTC.

V usage is TRBV5-4 and J usage is TRBJ1-2, with 10 bases fitting TRBD1. Germline V gene data show CDR1 as SGHNT and CDR2 as YYREEE (reference sequence). This CDR3 is built from 14 residues. The J segment lost 8 bases and the V segment lost 4 bases, leaving 8 bases of the junction unmatched. The CDR3 is CASSKTGGARGYTF. DNA of the CDR3: TGTGCCAGCAGCAAGACAGGGGGCGCGCGAGGCTACACCTTC.

The V gene is TRBV7-2, the J gene TRBJ2-2; D perhaps matches TRBD2 (5 bases). The CDR3 consists of 12 residues. Germline V gives CDR1 SGHTA, CDR2 FQGNSA. V shed 5 bases and J shed 7 bases, with 8 bases lying between them. DNA of the CDR3: TGTGCCAGCAGCGCTCGGGGCGGGGAGCTGTTTTTT. Translating gives CASSARGGELFF.

As DNA, the CDR3 is TGTGCCAGCAGTTACTCGGGAGAGAACACTGAAGCTTTCTTT. This gives the protein CASSYSGENTEAFF. This chain links TRBV6-6 with TRBJ1-1, with unresolved D. V lost 0 bases and J 1 base, leaving 6 bases between the germline ends. From germline, CDR1 is MNHNY and CDR2 SVGAGI (reference sequence). This CDR3 has 14 residues.

CDR3 in amino acids: CASSLPGVMNTEAFF. The CDR3 DNA sequence: TGTGCCAGCAGCTTACCAGGGGTAATGAACACTGAAGCTTTCTTT. The V and J genes are TRBV11-3 and TRBJ1-1; D is perhaps TRBD1 (6 bases). There are 15 residues in the CDR3. V lost 2 bases and J lost 0, with 10 bases in between. Germline assignment: CDR1 SGHNT and CDR2 YENEEA.

The chain uses TRBV7-2 and TRBJ1-1; 7 nucleotides agree with TRBD1. The CDR3 covers 13 residues. Germline CDR1 SGHTA, CDR2 FQGNSA. The V gene end was trimmed by 5 bases and the J gene end by 7 bases; junction bases not matched to a gene: 7. CDR3 protein: CASSTDRVGEAFF. DNA of the CDR3: TGTGCCAGCAGCACCGACAGGGTCGGTGAAGCTTTCTTT.

The CDR3 spells CASSLGHTGELFF. The CDR3 nucleotides are TGTGCCAGCAGCTTAGGGCACACCGGGGAGCTGTTTTTT. The rearrangement joins TRBV7-6 to TRBJ2-2, with D unresolved. Trimming took 1 base from V and 3 from J, leaving 3 bases between them. CDR3 length: 13 residues. The germline CDR1 and CDR2 sequences are SGHVS and FNYEAQ.

The chain combines TRBV4-3 with TRBJ2-2; TRBD1 is a possible D gene (5 bases). This CDR3 contains 14 residues. V lost 0 bases to trimming and J lost 9 bases, with 11 bases between them. Germline V gene lookup returns CDR1 LGHNA and CDR2 YSLEER. The chain's CDR3 is CASSQDRDLRELFF. CDR3 in DNA: TGCGCCAGCAGCCAAGACAGGGATCTCCGGGAGCTGTTTTTT.

Notes on this clone: One end of the junction fails to match germline, which may point to a read error. The rearrangement uses TRBV30 and TRBJ1-1; D possibly corresponds to TRBD1 (5 bases). CDR3 length equals 13 residues. Germline CDR1 reads GTSNPN; CDR2 reads SVGIG (reference sequence). The DNA of the CDR3 is TGTGCCCGGAGACCGACAGCGAACACTGAAGCTTTCTTT. This gives the protein CARRPTANTEAFF.

The V gene is TRBV7-8, the J gene TRBJ2-5, with D hard to call. Trimming cost V 3 bases and J 5 bases, with 13 bases left between them. CDR1 is SGHVS and CDR2 is FQNEAQ in the germline V gene. The CDR3 totals 14 residues. The chain's CDR3 is CASSFQRFPETQYF. The CDR3 DNA sequence: TGTGCCAGCAGCTTTCAGCGATTCCCGGAGACCCAGTACTTC.

The chain carries TRBV5-8 and TRBJ2-3; 13 bases align to TRBD2. V lost 0 bases to trimming and J lost 4 bases; unmatched junction nucleotides: 2. The CDR3 extends over 16 amino acids. Germline CDR1 reads SGHTS; CDR2 reads YDEGEE. The DNA for the CDR3 is TGTGCCAGCAGCTTGGCACTAGCGGGAGGGGCAGATACGCAGTATTTT. It codes for CASSLALAGGADTQYF.

The chain links TRBV30 to TRBJ1-4; D is unclear. Germline V CDR1 and CDR2: GTSNPN, SVGIG (reference sequence). This CDR3 is 11 amino acids long. The V end lost 3 bases, the J end lost 8 bases, and 7 bases lay between the germline ends. This chain's CDR3 is CAWSLNEKLFF. The CDR3 DNA follows: TGTGCCTGGAGCCTAAACGAAAAACTGTTTTTT.

J is TRBJ1-1 and V is TRBV5-1; D is unclear. V lost 4 bases and J lost 4, with 20 bases in between. Germline-derived CDR1 and CDR2 are SGHRS and YFSETQ. CDR3 size: 16 residues. CDR3 residues: CASSRIKDTRGTEAFF. The CDR3, as DNA: TGCGCCAGCAGCCGGATAAAAGACACGCGGGGCACTGAAGCTTTCTTT.

The genes are TRBV19 and TRBJ2-7, with a tentative D call TRBD2 (6 bases). The CDR3 has 18 residues. Germline CDR1 is LNHDA and CDR2 is SQIVND (reference sequence). V was clipped by 5 bases and J by 2 bases, with 25 bases between them. The CDR3 nucleotides read TGTGCCAGTAGTGCCAGCTCGGGAGTCTTCGGTTCGGCCTACGAGCAGTACTTC. Its translation: CASSASSGVFGSAYEQYF.

Comments on this clone: The sample carries other DNA sequences with the same CDR3. This chain joins TRBV7-2 and TRBJ2-2, with unresolved D. CDR1 and CDR2 (germline): SGHTA, FQGNSA. The CDR3 spans 13 residues. The germline V and J ends were trimmed by 3 bases and 4 bases, with 6 bases remaining between them. The CDR3 reads CASSLTGTGELFF. As DNA, the CDR3 is TGTGCCAGCAGCTTGACTGGCACCGGGGAGCTGTTTTTT. Filled out from reference TRBV7-2 and TRBJ2-2, the complete variable domain reads GAGVSQSPSNKVTEKGKDVELRCDPISGHTALYWYRQSLGQGLEFLIYFQGNSAPDKSGLPSDRFSAERTGGSVSTLTIQRTQQEDSAVYLCASSLTGTGELFFGEGSRLTVL.

The chain carries TRBV5-6 and TRBJ2-7, with TRBD2 matching 9 bases. The V gene's germline CDR1 is SGHDT and CDR2 YYEEEE. The CDR3 is 15 amino acids. The V segment lost 0 bases and the J segment 2 bases; nucleotides outside the gene matches: 3. CDR3 amino acids: CASSLAPSGTYEQYF. In nucleotides, the CDR3 is TGTGCCAGCAGCTTGGCGCCTAGCGGGACCTACGAGCAGTACTTC.

The gene calls are TRBV11-2 and TRBJ2-5; TRBD2 agrees at 7 bases. The CDR3 spans 15 residues. Trimming at V came to 1 base and at J to 1 base, leaving 3 bases not matched to a gene. Germline V gene sequence: CDR1 SGHAT, CDR2 FQNNGV. The DNA of the CDR3 is TGTGCCAGCAGCTTAGCCTGGGGGGGCCAAGAGACCCAGTACTTC. Protein: CASSLAWGGQETQYF.

The chain couples TRBV2 to TRBJ1-1; TRBD1 is a possible D gene (6 bases). With 4 bases removed from V and 3 bases from J, the gap between germline ends came to 9 bases. Per the germline V gene, CDR1 is SNHLY and CDR2 is FYNNEI. The CDR3 loop spans 13 amino acids. CDR3 protein: CASSVRGHTEAFF. CDR3 bases: TGTGCCAGCAGTGTGCGGGGGCACACTGAAGCTTTCTTT.

Concerning this clone itself: Other DNA sequences from this sample encode an identical CDR3 as well. The chain is built from TRBV6-1 and TRBJ2-2; a weak D match, TRBD2 (5 bases). The CDR3 covers 13 residues. Germline V CDR1 and CDR2: MNHNS, SASEGT. V was clipped by 8 bases and J by 1 base, with 8 bases between them. CDR3 protein: CASDRGNTGELFF. The CDR3 DNA is TGTGCCAGCGACCGGGGGAACACCGGGGAGCTGTTTTTT.

The CDR3 DNA reads as TGTGCCAGCAGCATACTACAGGGGGCGAGAGCCACTGAAGCTTTCTTT. It codes for CASSILQGARATEAFF. The chain has TRBV7-9 and TRBJ1-1, with TRBD1 matching over 9 bases. Losses at the gene ends were 5 bases for V and 4 bases for J; bases not matched to a gene: 11. This CDR3 comprises 16 residues. The germline CDR1 and CDR2 sequences are SEHNR and FQNEAQ (reference sequence).

The chain links TRBV4-1 to TRBJ2-7, with TRBD2 matching 7 bases. Germline V gives CDR1 MGHRA, CDR2 YSYEKL. The CDR3 has 15 residues. The V segment lost 0 bases and the J segment 6 bases; nucleotides outside the gene matches: 8. The CDR3 nucleotides read TGCGCCAGCAGCCAAGATCGGGGGGTAGTTCGCGAGCAGTACTTC. Translating gives CASSQDRGVVREQYF.

The chain links TRBV5-1 to TRBJ1-1; D remains ambiguous. The germline CDR1 and CDR2 sequences are SGHRS and YFSETQ. V lost 2 bases to trimming and J lost 5 bases, with 13 bases between them. This CDR3 contains 14 residues. The CDR3, as DNA: TGCGCCAGCAGCTTAGATGCCGGAGGTACTGAAGCTTTCTTT. Protein: CASSLDAGGTEAFF.